This T cell receptor (beta chain) was found in a study of metastatic and nonmetastatic thyroid tumors. The wider study: Peripheral blood and tumor or nodule samples from malignant and benign thyroid patients were compared. Overall study results and limits: Malignant thyroid tumors reportedly had TCR beta diversity that was significantly higher than in benign nodules, in blood and tumor.

Concerning this clone: Its antigen is not known.

V gave up 3 bases and J gave up 5 bases; unmatched junction bases: 5. This CDR3 has 14 residues. Thyroid surgery was preceded by no treatment in any patient. In the authors' methods: Construction of a distant-metastasis classifier for papillary thyroid cancer relied on CDR3 differences across clinicopathological groups. TCRdb ran MiXCR on the PCR reads. These V and J calls are TCRdb output, not the study's own analysis. This sample yields fewer than 7,500 clones, of which approximately 40% are seen a single time; 35% to 50% belongs to the top ten. This chain connects TRBV12-3 or TRBV12-4 to TRBJ2-7; 9 bases agree with TRBD1. The TCR sequence derives from a female donor with papillary thyroid cancer or a benign thyroid nodule (not recorded which). Some clones in this sample may be carry-over from other donors' samples. Sequencing used tumor tissue. In nucleotides, the CDR3 is TGTGCCAGCAGTTTCGGACAGGGGAGCAACGAGCAGTACTTC. It is translated as CASSFGQGSNEQYF.